The rows below give T cell receptor beta chains drawn from one sample of a study. TCRdb ran MiXCR on the 5' RACE reads and lists one entry per CDR3 protein. The sample includes 8,600 or so distinct CDR3 sequences, approximately 50% of them seen just once. The sample comprised Tregs sorted from a lymph node. These receptors all come from a female donor with breast cancer. The CDR3 runs from the conserved cysteine through the conserved F or W. The D gene is left open where the match is weak. Only part of the rows carry a size: once, few, many, or a class if the clone is expanded.

J,size,D,V,CDR3,DNA
TRBJ2-1,few,.,TRBV29-1,CSVQRGRVDEQFF,TGCAGCGTCCAGAGGGGCAGGGTCGATGAGCAGTTCTTC
TRBJ2-3,.,.,TRBV20-1,CSARPTSTDTQYF,TGCAGTGCGCGACCAACTAGCACAGATACGCAGTATTTT
TRBJ2-5,few,.,TRBV2,CASSYSIQETQYF,TGTGCCAGCAGCTACTCCATCCAAGAGACCCAGTACTTC
TRBJ2-1,.,.,TRBV7-3,CASSRGPLVGNEQFF,TGTGCCAGTAGTCGAGGGCCCCTGGTCGGCAATGAGCAGTTCTTC
TRBJ1-2,.,.,TRBV20-1,CSAHRAGVSGYTF,TGCAGTGCCCACCGGGCCGGCGTCTCTGGCTACACCTTC
TRBJ2-3,few,.,TRBV4-2,CASSQDWGTVTDTQYF,TGTGCCAGCAGCCAAGATTGGGGGACTGTGACAGATACGCAGTATTTT
TRBJ2-1,.,.,TRBV12-3/TRBV12-4,CASSLAVLDYNEQFF,TGTGCCAGCAGTTTAGCGGTTCTAGATTACAATGAGCAGTTCTTC
TRBJ2-1,once,.,TRBV6-2/TRBV6-3,CASSWSGKSSANNEQFF,TGTGCCAGCAGTTGGTCAGGGAAGAGTTCGGCCAACAATGAGCAGTTCTTC
TRBJ2-1,.,.,TRBV6-2/TRBV6-3,CASSSTRSGTQGINEQFF,TGTGCCAGCAGTTCCACGCGGTCCGGGACCCAAGGAATCAATGAGCAGTTCTTC
TRBJ2-4,.,.,TRBV20-1,CSARDQGTLKGGNIQYF,TGCAGTGCTAGAGATCAAGGGACATTAAAGGGAGGAAACATTCAGTACTTC
TRBJ2-6,once,.,TRBV6-5,CASNVRANSGANVLTF,TGTGCCAGCAACGTGAGGGCAAACTCTGGGGCCAACGTCCTGACTTTC
TRBJ1-1,few,.,TRBV6-6,CASSFTMNTEAFF,TGTGCCAGCAGTTTTACAATGAACACTGAAGCTTTCTTT
TRBJ2-1,.,.,TRBV15,CATSRSPPDEQFF,TGTGCCACCAGCAGAAGTCCCCCCGATGAGCAGTTCTTC
TRBJ2-2,.,.,TRBV12-3/TRBV12-4,CASSLMGSTGELFF,TGTGCCAGCAGTTTGATGGGGAGTACCGGGGAGCTGTTTTTT
TRBJ1-2,.,.,TRBV4-2,CASSQKEAGRDYGYTF,TGTGCCAGCAGCCAAAAGGAGGCAGGGCGGGACTATGGCTACACCTTC
TRBJ2-5,medium-sized,.,TRBV7-2,CASSPGGTQETQYF,TGTGCCAGCAGCCCCGGGGGCACCCAAGAGACCCAGTACTTC
TRBJ2-1,few,.,TRBV12-3/TRBV12-4,CASSPGEYSYNEQFF,TGTGCCAGCAGTCCAGGGGAGTACTCCTACAATGAGCAGTTCTTC
TRBJ1-1,.,.,TRBV7-3,CASSEGTGAEAFF,TGTGCCAGCAGCGAGGGGACTGGGGCTGAAGCTTTCTTT
TRBJ1-1,.,.,TRBV28,CASSLSLMNTEAFF,TGTGCCAGCAGCTTAAGTCTAATGAACACTGAAGCTTTCTTT
TRBJ1-1,.,.,TRBV12-3/TRBV12-4,CASRGNTEAFF,TGTGCCAGCCGAGGTAACACTGAAGCTTTCTTT
TRBJ2-3,.,TRBD1,TRBV6-2/TRBV6-3,CASRMTGIPDTQYF,TGTGCCAGCAGAATGACAGGGATCCCAGATACGCAGTATTTT